This TCR beta chain was captured in a study of blood T cells in healthy people across ages. The second PCR ran about 6 to 11 cycles with a sample-barcoded 5' primer and J-beta primers. TCRdb processed the 5' RACE reads anew with MiXCR; each CDR3 protein has one entry. Of about 1.1 million distinct CDR3 sequences in the sample, more than 30% were seen once. As regards this clonotype: The antigen remains undetermined. A much larger clone is a single base away; this may be a read error.

Study outcomes and limitations: In older individuals, TCR beta diversity per million T cells was lower, falling roughly linearly with age. Long-lived donors exceeded aged donors in naive CD4+ cells and diversity.

CDR3 length equals 11 residues. The germline V and J ends were trimmed by 2 bases and 1 base, with 2 bases remaining between them. From germline, CDR1 is DFQATT and CDR2 SNEGSKA (reference sequence). The V call is TRBV20-1, the J call TRBJ1-1, with D hard to call. This clonotype was sampled from a man aged 18 to 30 in good health. Material for sequencing was blood. CDR3 nucleotide sequence: TGCAGTGCTAGATGGAACACTGAAGCTTTCTTT. Translated, it gives CSARWNTEAFF.